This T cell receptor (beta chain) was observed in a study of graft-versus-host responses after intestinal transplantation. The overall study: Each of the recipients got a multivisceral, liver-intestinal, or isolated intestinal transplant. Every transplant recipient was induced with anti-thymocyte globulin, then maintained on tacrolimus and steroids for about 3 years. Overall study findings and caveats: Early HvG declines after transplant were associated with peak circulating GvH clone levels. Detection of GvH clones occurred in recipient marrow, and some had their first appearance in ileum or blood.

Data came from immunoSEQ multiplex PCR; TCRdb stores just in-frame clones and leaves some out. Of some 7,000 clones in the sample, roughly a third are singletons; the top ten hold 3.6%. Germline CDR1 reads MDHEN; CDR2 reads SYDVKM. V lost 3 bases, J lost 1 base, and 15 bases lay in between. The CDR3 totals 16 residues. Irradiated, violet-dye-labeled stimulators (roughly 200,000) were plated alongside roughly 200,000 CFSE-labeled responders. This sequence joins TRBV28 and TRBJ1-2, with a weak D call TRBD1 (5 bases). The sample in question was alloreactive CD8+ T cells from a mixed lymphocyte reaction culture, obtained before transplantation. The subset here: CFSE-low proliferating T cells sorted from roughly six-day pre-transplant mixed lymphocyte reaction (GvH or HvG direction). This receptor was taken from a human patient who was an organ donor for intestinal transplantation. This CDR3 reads CASSFNYGGGNYGYTF. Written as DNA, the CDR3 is TGTGCCAGCAGTTTCAATTACGGGGGGGGTAACTATGGCTACACCTTC.